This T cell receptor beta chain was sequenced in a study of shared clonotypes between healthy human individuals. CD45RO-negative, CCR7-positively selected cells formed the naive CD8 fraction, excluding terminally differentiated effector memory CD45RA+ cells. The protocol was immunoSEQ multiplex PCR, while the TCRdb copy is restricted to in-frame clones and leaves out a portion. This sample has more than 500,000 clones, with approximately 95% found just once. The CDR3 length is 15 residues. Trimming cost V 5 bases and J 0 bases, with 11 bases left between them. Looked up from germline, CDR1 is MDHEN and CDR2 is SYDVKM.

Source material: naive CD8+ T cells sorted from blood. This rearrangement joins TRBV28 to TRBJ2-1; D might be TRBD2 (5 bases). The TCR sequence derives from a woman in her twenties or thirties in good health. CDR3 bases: TGTGCCAGCAGTCATCTAGCAGGCTCCTACAATGAGCAGTTCTTC. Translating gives CASSHLAGSYNEQFF.